Below, 18 T cell receptor beta chains from the same sample are listed, as sequenced in a study of T cells in Graves' hyperthyroidism and ophthalmopathy. TCR beta CDR3 sequences were amplified from RNA transcripts. Initially, a first-round RT-PCR of the TCR CDR3 employed the HTBI primer set. TCRdb redid the calling of the multiplex PCR reads with MiXCR, one entry per CDR3 protein. The sample yields approximately 600,000 distinct CDR3 sequences, roughly 20% seen once. The sample taken for sequencing was blood. All receptors derive from a man aged 30 to 45 with Graves' ophthalmopathy.

In its sample, this clonotype was seen many times. The V gene is TRBV5-1, the J gene TRBJ2-7; TRBD1 matches at 10 bases. Germline CDR1 and CDR2: SGHRS and YFSETQ. The CDR3 spans 16 residues. With V trimmed by 4 bases and J by 0 bases, 7 bases remained unmatched. This CDR3 is CASSAGQGLSSYEQYF. Here the CDR3 DNA reads TGCGCCAGCAGCGCGGGACAGGGGTTGAGCTCCTACGAGCAGTACTTC.

This chain's CDR3 is CASSGPGSYEQYF. The CDR3 nucleotides are TGTGCCAGCAGCGGACCCGGGAGCTACGAGCAGTACTTC. V usage is TRBV9 and J usage is TRBJ2-7; D possibly corresponds to TRBD2 (6 bases). Germline values: CDR1 SGDLS, CDR2 YYNGEE. The CDR3 loop spans 13 amino acids. Between the trimmed V and J ends, which lost 3 bases and 3 bases, there was a span of 10 bases.

This clonotype was picked up a small number of times. The V gene is TRBV4-1, the J gene TRBJ2-7; 8 bases agree with TRBD1. Germline values: CDR1 MGHRA, CDR2 YSYEKL. The CDR3 runs 16 residues. V shed 0 bases and J 0 bases; nucleotides not matched to a gene: 4. The CDR3 is CASSQDSGQASYEQYF. CDR3 nucleotide sequence: TGCGCCAGCAGCCAAGATTCGGGACAGGCCTCCTACGAGCAGTACTTC.

This chain connects TRBV7-9 to TRBJ1-3; D is uncertain. Trimming removed 0 bases at V and 0 bases at J, with 15 bases between. Per the germline V gene, CDR1 is SEHNR and CDR2 is FQNEAQ (reference sequence). The CDR3 spans 18 residues. CDR3 sequence reads: CASSLADSKLSSGNTIYF. In DNA form, the CDR3 reads TGTGCCAGCAGCTTAGCGGATTCGAAGCTTAGCTCTGGAAACACCATATATTTT.

This clonotype was recorded at least ten times. The V and J genes are TRBV7-8 and TRBJ2-7, with 7 bases aligning to TRBD1. This CDR3 comprises 12 residues. In germline, CDR1 is SGHVS, CDR2 FQNEAQ. V gave up 4 bases and J gave up 6 bases; unmatched junction bases: 3. In nucleotides, the CDR3 is TGTGCCAGCAGCTACAGGGGTGGCGAGCAGTACTTC. Translating gives CASSYRGGEQYF.

About this clonotype: The junction departs from the called germline gene at one end, perhaps through a read error. The J gene is TRBJ2-1, the V gene TRBV5-1; 7 nucleotides agree with TRBD2. This CDR3 has 17 amino acids. Germline V CDR1 and CDR2: SGHRS, YFSETQ. Here the CDR3 DNA reads TGTGCCAGCAGCGCCGCTAGCGGAGAGCCCTCCTACAATGAGCAGTTCTTC. Amino acid sequence: CASSAASGEPSYNEQFF.

About this clonotype itself: A much larger clonotype is one base distant, so this may be a read error. The chain is built from TRBV27 and TRBJ1-1; 11 bases match TRBD1. Germline CDR1 is MNHEY and CDR2 is SMNVEV (reference sequence). The length of the CDR3 is 15 residues. CDR3: CASSSGQGGNTGAFF. The CDR3 DNA is TGTGCCAGCAGTTCGGGACAGGGGGGGAACACTGGAGCTTTCTTT.

This sequence joins TRBV19 and TRBJ2-7; 10 nucleotides agree with TRBD1. Germline values: CDR1 LNHDA, CDR2 SQIVND (reference sequence). The CDR3 has 15 amino acids. V gave up 2 bases and J gave up 3 bases; unmatched junction bases: 4. CDR3 coding DNA: TGTGCCAGTAGTATATCGGGACAGGGGAGCTACGAGCAGTACTTC. Its translation: CASSISGQGSYEQYF.

V gene TRBV5-1 combines with J gene TRBJ2-3; tentatively, D is TRBD1 (5 bases). The CDR3 is 15 amino acids. The V gene's germline CDR1 is SGHRS and CDR2 YFSETQ. V was clipped by 0 bases and J by 0 bases, with 8 bases between them. In nucleotides, the CDR3 is TGCGCCAGCAGCTTGGACAGGTCTAGCACAGATACGCAGTATTTT. It is translated as CASSLDRSSTDTQYF. Using reference TRBV5-1 and TRBJ2-3 for the parts outside the CDR3, the full variable domain is KAGVTQTPRYLIKTRGQQVTLSCSPISGHRSVSWYQQTPGQGLQFLFEYFSETQRNKGNFPGRFSGRQFSNSRSEMNVSTLELGDSALYLCASSLDRSSTDTQYFGPGTRLTVL.

This clonotype has a count of ten or more. V is TRBV5-1 and J is TRBJ1-1, with TRBD1 as a possible D gene (5 bases). Germline loops: CDR1 SGHRS, CDR2 YFSETQ. The length of the CDR3 is 16 residues. V dropped 2 bases and J dropped 1 base, with 15 bases sitting between them. The CDR3: CASSFQGSQSNTEAFF. CDR3 in DNA: TGCGCCAGCAGCTTCCAGGGTTCCCAATCGAACACTGAAGCTTTCTTT.

V gene TRBV30 combines with J gene TRBJ2-5; D is ambiguous. The CDR3 has 13 residues. The germline V and J ends were trimmed by 1 base and 1 base, with 7 bases remaining between them. Per the germline V gene, CDR1 is GTSNPN and CDR2 is SVGIG (reference sequence). For the CDR3, the DNA is TGTGCCTGGAGTGGACTCCCCCAAGAGACCCAGTACTTC. Translation gives CAWSGLPQETQYF.

This clonotype showed up just once. The chain recombines TRBV4-1 with TRBJ2-2; the D is unclear. The length of the CDR3 is 14 residues. Germline V gives CDR1 MGHRA, CDR2 YSYEKL. V was pared by 3 bases and J by 7 bases, with 12 bases between. The CDR3 nucleotides read TGCGCCAGCAGCCACCCCGTTCCGGGCGGGGAGCTGTTTTTT. Amino acid sequence: CASSHPVPGGELFF.

The gene calls are TRBV15 and TRBJ1-4, with 7 bases lining up with TRBD1. Trimming cost V 1 base and J 2 bases; bases outside gene matches: 4. The V gene's germline CDR1 is LNHNV and CDR2 YYDKDF (reference sequence). This CDR3 comprises 16 residues. The CDR3 sequence: CATSRVRGATNEKLFF. The DNA for the CDR3 is TGTGCCACCAGCAGAGTCAGGGGGGCTACTAATGAAAAACTGTTTTTT. The whole variable domain, remainder taken from reference TRBV15 and TRBJ1-4, is DAMVIQNPRYQVTQFGKPVTLSCSQTLNHNVMYWYQQKSSQAPKLLFHYYDKDFNNEADTPDNFQSRRPNTSFCFLDIRSPGLGDTAMYLCATSRVRGATNEKLFFGSGTQLSVL.

This clonotype was observed a few times. The rearrangement uses TRBV27 and TRBJ2-7; 7 bases fit TRBD1. Germline CDR1 and CDR2: MNHEY and SMNVEV (reference sequence). The CDR3 spans 17 residues. The junction had 18 bases not matched to a gene; V was cut back by 6 bases and J by 4 bases. The CDR3 loop is CASSLRPTGVPQYEQYF. In DNA, the CDR3 is TGTGCCAGCAGCCTACGGCCAACAGGGGTACCTCAATACGAGCAGTACTTC.

The chain has TRBV29-1 and TRBJ2-7, with 7 nucleotides matching TRBD2. This CDR3 comprises 12 residues. Germline trimming cut 5 bases from V and 0 bases from J; bases unmatched to any gene: 1. In germline, CDR1 is SQVTM, CDR2 ANQGSEA. CDR3 in DNA: TGCAGCGTTCGGGGGGACTCCTACGAGCAGTACTTC. Its translation is CSVRGDSYEQYF.

The chain is built from TRBV20-1 and TRBJ2-7; 13 nucleotides line up with TRBD2. The CDR3 totals 18 residues. The trim removed 6 bases at V and 3 bases at J, leaving 17 bases unmatched. The germline V gene encodes CDR1 DFQATT and CDR2 SNEGSKA (reference sequence). CDR3 in amino acids: CSAPRTSGREGALYEQYF. CDR3 in DNA: TGCAGTGCACCCCGGACTAGCGGGAGAGAGGGGGCCCTCTACGAGCAGTACTTC.

This clonotype was found many times. The chain recombines TRBV7-9 with TRBJ2-3; 11 bases line up with TRBD2. The CDR3 spans 18 residues. Germline CDR1 and CDR2: SEHNR and FQNEAQ (reference sequence). J lost 6 bases, V lost 4 bases, and 15 bases had no gene match. DNA for the CDR3: TGTGCCAGCAGCTCACACGAGACTAGCGGGGTTCCTTCTGATACGCAGTATTTT. It codes for CASSSHETSGVPSDTQYF.

The CDR3 here is CSASRGISNQPQHF. CDR3 nucleotides: TGCAGTGCTAGTCGCGGGATTAGCAATCAGCCCCAGCATTTT. The chain joins TRBV20-1 to TRBJ1-5; unclear D gene. Germline V gene data show CDR1 as DFQATT and CDR2 as SNEGSKA (reference sequence). V lost 3 bases and J lost 0, with 9 bases in between. The CDR3 has 14 amino acids.